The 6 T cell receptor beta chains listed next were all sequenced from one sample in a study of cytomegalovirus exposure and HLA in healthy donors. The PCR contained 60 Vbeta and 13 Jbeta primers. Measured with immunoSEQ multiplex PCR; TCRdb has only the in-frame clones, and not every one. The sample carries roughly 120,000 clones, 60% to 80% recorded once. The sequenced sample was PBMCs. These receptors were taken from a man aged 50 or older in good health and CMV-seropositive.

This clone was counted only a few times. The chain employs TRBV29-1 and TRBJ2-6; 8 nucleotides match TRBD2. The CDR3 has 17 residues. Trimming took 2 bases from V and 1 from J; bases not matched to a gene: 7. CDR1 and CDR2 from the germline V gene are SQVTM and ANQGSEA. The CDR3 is CSVERGGGGSGANVLTF. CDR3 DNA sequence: TGCAGCGTTGAACGGGGGGGCGGTGGTTCTGGGGCCAACGTCCTGACTTTC.

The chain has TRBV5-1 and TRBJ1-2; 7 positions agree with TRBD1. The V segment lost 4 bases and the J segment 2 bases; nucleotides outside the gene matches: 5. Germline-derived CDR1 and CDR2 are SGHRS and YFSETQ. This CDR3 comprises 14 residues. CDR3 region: CASSEEGANYGYTF. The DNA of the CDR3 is TGCGCCAGCAGCGAAGAGGGGGCAAACTATGGCTACACCTTC. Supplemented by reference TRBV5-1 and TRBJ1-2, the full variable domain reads KAGVTQTPRYLIKTRGQQVTLSCSPISGHRSVSWYQQTPGQGLQFLFEYFSETQRNKGNFPGRFSGRQFSNSRSEMNVSTLELGDSALYLCASSEEGANYGYTFGSGTRLTVV.

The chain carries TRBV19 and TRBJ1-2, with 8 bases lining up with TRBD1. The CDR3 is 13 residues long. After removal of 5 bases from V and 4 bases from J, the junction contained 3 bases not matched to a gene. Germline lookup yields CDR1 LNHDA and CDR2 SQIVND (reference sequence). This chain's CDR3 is CASSRTGSYGYTF. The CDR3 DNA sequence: TGTGCCAGTAGTCGGACAGGGAGCTATGGCTACACCTTC.

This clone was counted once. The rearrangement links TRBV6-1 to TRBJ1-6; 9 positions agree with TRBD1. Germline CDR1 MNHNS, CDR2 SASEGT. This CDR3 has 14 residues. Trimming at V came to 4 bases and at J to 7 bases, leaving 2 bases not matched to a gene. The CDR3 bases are TGTGCCAGCAGTGGGGACAGGGCCAATTCACCCCTCCACTTT. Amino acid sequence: CASSGDRANSPLHF.

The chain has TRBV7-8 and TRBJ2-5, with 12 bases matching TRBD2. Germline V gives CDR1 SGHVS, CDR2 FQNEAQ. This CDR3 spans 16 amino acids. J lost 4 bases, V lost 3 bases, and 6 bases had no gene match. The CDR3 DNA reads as TGTGCCAGCAGCTTTTCTAGCGGGGGGGCCGGAGAGACCCAGTACTTC. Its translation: CASSFSSGGAGETQYF.

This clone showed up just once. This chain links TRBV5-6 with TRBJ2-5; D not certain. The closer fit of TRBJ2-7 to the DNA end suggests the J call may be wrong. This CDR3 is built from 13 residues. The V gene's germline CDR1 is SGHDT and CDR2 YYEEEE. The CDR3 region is CASSLLQSYEQYF. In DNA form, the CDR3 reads TGTGCCAGCAGCTTACTCCAATCCTACGAGCAGTACTTC.